The sequence of this T cell receptor (beta chain) was determined in a study of blood T cell repertoires in COVID-19. Looking at the study overall: Samples of COVID-19 (acute and convalescent) were obtained from the United States, Italy and Spain. Sources were T cells, B-cell-depleted T cells, or PBMCs; the material itself was cDNA or gDNA.

Grouping used clinical history reported by participants in a survey and questionnaire. Per the original data handling: By means of reference gene primer amplification, nucleated cell counts were estimated. Sequencing was performed with immunoSEQ multiplex PCR; in TCRdb, only in-frame clones are kept and a portion is missing. The DNA was the basis for D and trimming; V, J and clone size are from that table. Of about 220,000 clones in the sample, 80% to 90% were seen once. Trimming at V came to 4 bases and at J to 1 base, leaving 2 bases not matched to a gene. The CDR3 covers 15 residues. Germline V gives CDR1 SGHTS, CDR2 YDEGEE.

The sequenced material came from PBMCs or T cells enriched from blood (not recorded which). The clonotype was recovered from a woman younger than 35 in a cohort exposed to, infected with or recovered from COVID-19 (not recorded which). The rearrangement joins TRBV5-8 to TRBJ2-6; 7 positions agree with TRBD1. The CDR3 protein is CASSTRGSGANVLTF. The CDR3 DNA sequence: TGTGCCAGCAGCACCAGGGGGTCTGGGGCCAACGTCCTGACTTTC.